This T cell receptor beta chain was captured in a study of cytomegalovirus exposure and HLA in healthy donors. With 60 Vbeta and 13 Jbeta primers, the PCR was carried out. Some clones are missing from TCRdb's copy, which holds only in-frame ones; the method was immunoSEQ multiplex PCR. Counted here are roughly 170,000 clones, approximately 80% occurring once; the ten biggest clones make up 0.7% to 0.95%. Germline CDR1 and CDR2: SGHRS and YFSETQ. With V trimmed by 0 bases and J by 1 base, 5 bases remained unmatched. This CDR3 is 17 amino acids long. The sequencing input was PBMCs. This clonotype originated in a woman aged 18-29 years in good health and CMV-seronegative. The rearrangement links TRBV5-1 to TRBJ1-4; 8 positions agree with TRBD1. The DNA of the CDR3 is TGCGCCAGCAGCTTGGCAGGGGGCGTGGGAACTAATGAAAAACTGTTTTTT. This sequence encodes CASSLAGGVGTNEKLFF.